This is a list of T cell receptor beta chains from one sample in a study of shared clonotypes between healthy human individuals. Here immunoSEQ multiplex PCR was the method, and the copy in TCRdb shows in-frame clones only, minus some. The sample records 1.6 million or so clones, 98% being singletons. Sequences were obtained from naive CD4+ T cells sorted from blood. All receptors derive from a man aged 30 to 39 in good health. Both conserved end residues are part of each CDR3. Fields, in order: CDR3 length, V gene, J gene, CDR3 protein.

13	TRBV28	TRBJ2-7	CASRGGLSYEQYF
13	TRBV28	TRBJ2-7	CATTGVNSYEQYF
17	TRBV4-1	TRBJ2-3	CASSSNLAGRSTDTQYF
11	TRBV29-1	TRBJ1-4	CSVDHRGKLFF
15	TRBV5-1	TRBJ1-3	CASSSTGTSGNTIYF
18	TRBV5-1	TRBJ2-6	CASSLVRGRASGANVLTF
17	TRBV9	TRBJ2-2	CASSVVGTDGLNGELFF
14	TRBV4-3	TRBJ1-5	CASSQDYSNQPQHF
14	TRBV19	TRBJ2-7	CASRNAGSRYEQYF
10	TRBV30	TRBJ1-2	CAWSVIGYTF
16	TRBV18	TRBJ1-1	CASSPTGGQTGTEAFF
14	TRBV14	TRBJ2-5	CASNHWEDQETQYF
14	TRBV5-1	TRBJ2-3	CASTSGLHTDTQYF
14	TRBV6-5	TRBJ2-1	CASIGESNWDEQFF
14	TRBV7-2	TRBJ1-1	CASSPPGIIAEAFF
14	TRBV10-3	TRBJ2-2	CAISELSSAGELFF
14	TRBV6-5	TRBJ2-1	CASTRSGAENEQFF
15	TRBV7-9	TRBJ1-2	CASSLRQGIDYGYTF
15	TRBV25-1	TRBJ2-2	CASSDATVNTGELFF
18	TRBV7-6	TRBJ1-2	CASSTHKRGITDLHGYTF
12	TRBV7-8	TRBJ2-5	CASSAGQETQYF
16	TRBV10-3	TRBJ1-2	CAISESKRGFNYGYTF
17	TRBV10-3	TRBJ1-1	CAISAGTGKRLNTEAFF
17	TRBV7-6	TRBJ2-1	CASSPRQGPHINNEQFF
14	TRBV10-3	TRBJ1-2	CAISESLANYGYTF
15	TRBV6-1	TRBJ1-5	CASRASTDINQPQHF
11	TRBV10-3	TRBJ2-7	CAIRGQGEQYF
16	TRBV18	TRBJ2-6	CASSPLAGPGANVLTF
15	TRBV13	TRBJ2-3	CASSLKRAGTDTQYF
16	TRBV5-4	TRBJ2-1	CASSLGGRAISNEQFF
11	TRBV5-1	TRBJ2-7	CASSLFYEQYF
15	TRBV14	TRBJ2-7	CASSPPGRTYAGQYF